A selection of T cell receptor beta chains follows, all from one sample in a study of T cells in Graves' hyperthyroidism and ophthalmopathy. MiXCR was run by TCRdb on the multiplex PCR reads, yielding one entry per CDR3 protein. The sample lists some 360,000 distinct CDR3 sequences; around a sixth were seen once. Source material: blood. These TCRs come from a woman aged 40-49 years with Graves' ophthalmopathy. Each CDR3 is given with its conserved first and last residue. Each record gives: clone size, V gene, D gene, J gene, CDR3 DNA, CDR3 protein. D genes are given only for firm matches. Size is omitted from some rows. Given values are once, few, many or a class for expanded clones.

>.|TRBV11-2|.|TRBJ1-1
TGTGCCAGCACCCTCGAGGTCGGCGGTTTAGCTTACTTT
CASTLEVGGLAYF
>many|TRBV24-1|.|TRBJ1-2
TGTGCCACCAGTGAAGGGGTCGGAGGCTACACCTTC
CATSEGVGGYTF
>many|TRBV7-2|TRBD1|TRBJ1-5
TGTGCCAGCAGCATGACAGGGGCGAGCAATCAGCCCCAGCATTTT
CASSMTGASNQPQHF
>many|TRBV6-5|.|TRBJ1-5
TGTGCCAGCAGTTACTCCGGGTCAGGGACACAGCCCCAGCATTTT
CASSYSGSGTQPQHF
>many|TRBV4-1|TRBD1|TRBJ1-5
TGCGCCAGCAGCCAGGAGACAGGGTATCGCAATCAGCCCCAGCATTTT
CASSQETGYRNQPQHF
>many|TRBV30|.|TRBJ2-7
TGTGCCTGGAGTGTACGGCAGAAGATTTCCTACGAGCAGTACTTC
CAWSVRQKISYEQYF
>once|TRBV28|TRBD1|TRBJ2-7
TGTGCCAGCCTGGGGACAGGGGGCGACGAGCAGTACTTC
CASLGTGGDEQYF
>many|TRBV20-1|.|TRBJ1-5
TGCAGTGCCCGCACCGATGGCGGGGGTGATTATAGCAATCAGCCCCAGCATTTT
CSARTDGGGDYSNQPQHF
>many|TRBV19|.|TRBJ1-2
TGTGCCAGTAGCCCTAAGGAGGACGGTGGCTACACCTTC
CASSPKEDGGYTF
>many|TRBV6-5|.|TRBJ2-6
TGTACCAGCAGAGGAGGGTACAGGATCTCTGGGGCCAACGTCCTGACTTTC
CTSRGGYRISGANVLTF
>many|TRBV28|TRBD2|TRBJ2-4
TGTGCCAGCAGTTTCGTCCTAGCGGGAAGGAGAAACATTCAGTACTTC
CASSFVLAGRRNIQYF
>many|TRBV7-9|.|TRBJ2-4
TGTGCCAGCAGCTTATCTTCCATAGCCAAAAACATTCAGTACTTC
CASSLSSIAKNIQYF
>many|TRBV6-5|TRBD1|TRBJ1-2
TGTGCCAGCAGGAGACGGACAGGGGAAGGCTACACCTTC
CASRRRTGEGYTF
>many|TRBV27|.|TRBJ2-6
TGTGCCAGCAGTTGGGGAATGGCGGGGAACGTCCTGACTTTC
CASSWGMAGNVLTF
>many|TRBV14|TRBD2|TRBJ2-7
TGTGCCAGCAGCTGGACCACTAGCGGGAGTTACGAGCAGTACTTC
CASSWTTSGSYEQYF
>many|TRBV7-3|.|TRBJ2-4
TGTGCCAGCAGCGACAAAGTAAAGCTAGCCAAAAACATTCAGTACTTC
CASSDKVKLAKNIQYF
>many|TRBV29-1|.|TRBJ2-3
TGCAGCGTTGAGGGGTGGGCAGATACGCAGTATTTT
CSVEGWADTQYF
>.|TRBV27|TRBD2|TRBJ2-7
TGTGCCAGCGGCCCGCGGGGGTCTTCCTACGAGCAGTACTTC
CASGPRGSSYEQYF
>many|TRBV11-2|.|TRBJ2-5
TGTGCCAGCAGCAGAACTAGTGTGGGGACCCAGTACTTC
CASSRTSVGTQYF
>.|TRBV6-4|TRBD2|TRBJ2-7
TGTGCCAGCAGTGAAGAAGCGGGAGGGCCATACGAGCAGTACTTC
CASSEEAGGPYEQYF
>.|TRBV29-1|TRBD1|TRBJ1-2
TGCAGCGGTGGGGACAGGGTGACTGGCTACACCTTC
CSGGDRVTGYTF
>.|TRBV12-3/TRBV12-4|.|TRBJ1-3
TGTGCCAGCAGTCACGGGACGGCTGGAAACACCATATATTTT
CASSHGTAGNTIYF
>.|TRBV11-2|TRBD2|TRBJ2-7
TGTGCCAGCAGCTTAGATAGCGGGAGAAACGACGAGCAGTACTTC
CASSLDSGRNDEQYF
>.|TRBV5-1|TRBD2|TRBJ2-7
TGCGCCAGCAGCTGGGGGGGACTAGCGGGCCACGAGCAGTACTTC
CASSWGGLAGHEQYF
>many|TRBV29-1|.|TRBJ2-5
TGCAGCGTCGCCCCCGGCGGCGAGACCCAGTACTTC
CSVAPGGETQYF
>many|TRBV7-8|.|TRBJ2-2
TGTGCCAGCAGCTTAGGACAGACGGGGGTCTCAGGGGAGCTGTTTTTT
CASSLGQTGVSGELFF
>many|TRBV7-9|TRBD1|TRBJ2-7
TGTGCCAGCAGCGGAGGACAGGCCAGATCCTACGAGCAGTACTTC
CASSGGQARSYEQYF
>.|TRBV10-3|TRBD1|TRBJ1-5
TGTGCCATCAGTGAGTCGACAGGGGAAGCTCAGCCCCAGCATTTT
CAISESTGEAQPQHF
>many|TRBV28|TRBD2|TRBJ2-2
TGTGCCAGCAGTTTAATCCTAGCGGGAGGGAACACCGGGGAGCTGTTTTTT
CASSLILAGGNTGELFF
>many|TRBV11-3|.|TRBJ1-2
TGTGCCAGCAGCTTAGGGGGGGCCGCTTCCTCCTATGGCTACACCTTC
CASSLGGAASSYGYTF
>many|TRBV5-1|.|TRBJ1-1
TGCGCCAGCAGCCTTTCGCCGACAGCCATGAACACTGAAGCTTTCTTT
CASSLSPTAMNTEAFF
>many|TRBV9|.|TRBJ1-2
TGTGCCAGCAGCGTAGCTGTGGGCGGTTGGGGCTATGGCTACACCTTC
CASSVAVGGWGYGYTF
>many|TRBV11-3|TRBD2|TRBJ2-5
TGTGCCAGCGCCAAAACTAGCGGGAGAGGGGAGACCCAGTACTTC
CASAKTSGRGETQYF
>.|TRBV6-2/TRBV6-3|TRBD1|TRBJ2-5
TGTGCCAGCAGCCGGACAGGGACCGAGACCCCGTACTTC
CASSRTGTETPYF
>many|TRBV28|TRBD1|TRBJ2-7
TGTGCCAGCAGTTCGACCGGACAGGGCATCGCCTACGAGCAGTACTTC
CASSSTGQGIAYEQYF
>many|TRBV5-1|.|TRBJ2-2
TGCGCCAGCAGCCCGGGACTTACGAACACCGGGGAGCTGTTTTTT
CASSPGLTNTGELFF
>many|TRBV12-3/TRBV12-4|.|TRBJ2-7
TGTGCCAGCAAAGGGGGAATGGTCTACGAGCAGTACTTC
CASKGGMVYEQYF